This TCR beta chain is from a study of blood T cells in healthy people across ages (dated by TCRdb to between 2014 and 2016). Background on the whole study: In model experiments, template switching captured about one uniquely barcoded TCR beta cDNA molecule for every two T cells. Age-related changes in TCR beta repertoire diversity were measured in the study by deep sequencing normalized with unique cDNA molecular identifiers. To avoid experimental bias, donors of different ages were distributed randomly across sequencing lanes. The study analyzed two additional independent replicas of 1 million unique cDNA reads from the same blood draw for two donors, one aged 18 to 29 and one aged 80 or older. The donors were split into four age groups: young (average 16 years), middle-aged (39), aged (approximately 59) and long-lived (under 90). Study-wide findings and limitations: Estimates of total diversity based on one million sequenced T cells were considered lower bounds and underestimates. Observed TCR beta diversity correlated strongly with the percentage of naive T cells measured by flow cytometry. The CMV infection status of donors was not known, potentially confounding age-related changes in expanded clonotypes. Because profiling used bulk unsorted PBMCs, naive and antigen-experienced compartments could not be compared conclusively. Compared with the aged group, more naive CD4+ T cells, fewer expanded clones and increased TCR diversity were shown by the long-lived group, suggesting age selection. As age increased, observed TCR beta diversity per million T cells dropped in a roughly linear way, and a significant reduction was already evident by age 40.

The roughly 42 donors, aged about 6 to 95 years, were systemically healthy Caucasian individuals from Russia. About 9.8 milliliters of peripheral blood were drawn from each donor into EDTA-treated Vacutainer tubes. Ficoll-Paque density-gradient centrifugation was used to isolate PBMCs, with at least 6 million obtained per sample. Trizol reagent was used to extract total RNA from the PBMCs, yielding at least 6 micrograms per sample. Naive CD45RAhigh/CD27high T cell percentages were measured by flow cytometry on a PBMC aliquot from every donor. Details on this clonotype: Its binding antigen is unknown. No per-base quality is available; no much larger clone lies one base away.

The V and J ends are trimmed by 4 bases and 3 bases, leaving 18 bases between them. CDR1 and CDR2 were assigned from the germline V gene (reference sequence) as SEHNR and FQNEAQ. The CDR3 runs 16 amino acids, cysteine and phenylalanine included. This entry keeps only the CDR3 DNA: 48 bases, framed from base 1. The library was produced with 5' RACE. Sequencing used an Illumina HiSeq 2500. A second PCR of 7 to 11 cycles was performed with a sample-barcoded 5' primer and a J-beta primer mix. A template-switch 5' adaptor carrying 12 random nucleotides introduced a unique molecular identifier onto each TCR beta cDNA molecule. At least 3 million CDR3-containing paired-end reads were obtained from each sample. First-strand cDNA synthesis was performed from all RNA using the Mint cDNA synthesis kit, with priming by a TRBC-specific oligonucleotide. Following uracil-DNA glycosylase treatment, a first 18-cycle PCR with universal primers M1SS and BC2_uni_R was performed on all cDNA. The authors processed their data as follows. For normalization, 1 million high-quality reads, each with a distinct molecular identifier, were randomly selected from each sample. Reads sharing molecular identifiers were discarded rather than binned into consensus sequences. MiTCR, set to a Q25 quality threshold and the strictest error-elimination algorithm, was used for CDR3 identification, clonotype clustering and error correction. A nonparametric unseen species model using Euler transformation provided a lower-bound estimate of total TCR beta diversity. TCRdb trimmed public reads at Q25 via fastp, called clones via MiXCR and kept in-frame beta chains. Every distinct CDR3 protein forms one entry, paired with its most common genes and DNA. The V and J calls were determined by TCRdb, not by the authors. The sample yields 890,000 or so distinct CDR3 sequences; 62% were counted once. About 30% of the sample rests with the top ten.

Recombination joined TRBV7-9 with TRBJ2-5, with no D gene named confidently. Sequenced material: blood. The sequence came from a man under 40 in good health. Here the CDR3 is given as CASSYTQGPIKETQYF. The nucleotide sequence reads as follows: TGTGCCAGCAGCTACACCCAAGGCCCTATTAAAGAGACCCAGTACTTC.